This section outlines one TCR beta chain sequence together with its context. The data belong to a study of cytomegalovirus exposure and HLA in healthy donors. Trimming took 3 bases from V and 8 from J, leaving 19 bases between them. Germline loops: CDR1 ENHRY, CDR2 SYGVKD. This CDR3 is 15 amino acids long. PCR was performed using 60 Vbeta and 13 Jbeta primers. Assay used: immunoSEQ multiplex PCR; TCRdb lists only in-frame clones, some missing. The sample holds around 130,000 clones, about 86% seen once. This TCR derives from a woman in her 40s in good health and CMV-seronegative. The sample was PBMCs. This chain uses TRBV10-3 with TRBJ1-2, with TRBD1 as a possible D gene (6 bases). This CDR3 is CAISEQREQGYGYTF. The DNA of the CDR3 is TGTGCCATCAGTGAACAAAGGGAACAGGGATACGGCTACACCTTC.